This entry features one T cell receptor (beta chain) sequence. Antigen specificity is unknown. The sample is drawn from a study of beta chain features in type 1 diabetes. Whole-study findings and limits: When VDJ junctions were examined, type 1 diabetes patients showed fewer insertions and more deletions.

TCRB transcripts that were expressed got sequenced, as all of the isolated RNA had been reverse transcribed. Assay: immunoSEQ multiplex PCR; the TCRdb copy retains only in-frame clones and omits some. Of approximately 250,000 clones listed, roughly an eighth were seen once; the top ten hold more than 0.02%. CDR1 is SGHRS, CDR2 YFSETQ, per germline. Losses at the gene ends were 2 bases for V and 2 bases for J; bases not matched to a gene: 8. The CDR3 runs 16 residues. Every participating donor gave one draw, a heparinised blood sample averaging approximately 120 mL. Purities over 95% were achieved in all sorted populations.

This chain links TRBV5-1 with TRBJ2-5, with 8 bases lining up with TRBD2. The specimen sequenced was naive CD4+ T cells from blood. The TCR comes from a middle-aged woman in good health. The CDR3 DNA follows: TGCGCCAGCAGCTTCGGCGGGGGGCAGGGGCAAGAGACCCAGTACTTC. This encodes CASSFGGGQGQETQYF. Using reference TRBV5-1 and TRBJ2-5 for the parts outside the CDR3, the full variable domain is KAGVTQTPRYLIKTRGQQVTLSCSPISGHRSVSWYQQTPGQGLQFLFEYFSETQRNKGNFPGRFSGRQFSNSRSEMNVSTLELGDSALYLCASSFGGGQGQETQYFGPGTRLLVL.